These T cell receptor beta chains were read from a single sample in a study of regulatory T cells in long-lasting Graves disease. TCRdb passed the multiplex PCR reads through MiXCR, listing each CDR3 protein once. The data contain roughly 260,000 distinct CDR3 sequences, under 20% of them singletons. The sample also formed part of further work on T cells in Graves' hyperthyroidism and ophthalmopathy.

The sequenced sample was peripheral blood mononuclear cells (PBMCs), obtained at new diagnosis, from a patient treated with antithyroid drugs. The receptors here all came from a woman aged 25 to 39 with Graves disease. Each CDR3 is given with its conserved first and last residue. D genes are given only for firm matches. Not all rows give a size; the values are once, few, many and, for expanded clones, a class.

D: NA
J: TRBJ1-1
size: many
V: TRBV11-2
CDR3: CASRHIRGFTEAFF
DNA: TGTGCCAGCAGGCATATCAGGGGATTCACTGAAGCTTTCTTT

D: NA
J: TRBJ1-1
size: many
V: TRBV5-8
CDR3: CASRNPGFLNTEAFF
DNA: TGTGCCAGCAGGAATCCGGGATTCTTGAACACTGAAGCTTTCTTT

D: NA
J: TRBJ2-7
size: many
V: TRBV5-1
CDR3: CASSLGSGYGEQYF
DNA: TGCGCCAGCAGCTTGGGCAGTGGATATGGGGAGCAGTACTTC

D: NA
J: TRBJ1-1
size: few
V: TRBV19
CDR3: CASSNKGLGRGNTEAFF
DNA: TGTGCCAGTAGTAACAAAGGTCTGGGCAGAGGGAACACTGAAGCTTTCTTT

D: NA
J: TRBJ1-1
size: many
V: TRBV19
CDR3: CASSINVFWGKRNTEAFF
DNA: TGTGCCAGTAGTATAAATGTGTTTTGGGGGAAACGGAACACTGAAGCTTTCTTT

D: NA
J: TRBJ2-7
size: once
V: TRBV27
CDR3: CASSLPDQDYEQYF
DNA: TGTGCCAGCAGTTTACCGGACCAAGACTACGAGCAGTACTTC

D: TRBD1
J: TRBJ2-5
size: NA
V: TRBV11-2
CDR3: CASSLNRGREETQYF
DNA: TGTGCCAGCAGCTTAAACAGGGGGCGGGAGGAGACCCAGTACTTC

D: NA
J: TRBJ2-2
size: many
V: TRBV5-1
CDR3: CASSLGLNTGELFF
DNA: TGCGCCAGCAGCTTGGGACTGAACACCGGGGAGCTGTTTTTT

D: NA
J: TRBJ2-5
size: many
V: TRBV9
CDR3: CASSPIGARQETQYF
DNA: TGTGCCAGCAGCCCTATAGGGGCTCGACAAGAGACCCAGTACTTC

D: NA
J: TRBJ1-3
size: many
V: TRBV7-2
CDR3: CASSFSGVSGNTIYF
DNA: TGTGCCAGCAGCTTCTCAGGGGTCTCTGGAAACACCATATATTTT

D: TRBD2
J: TRBJ2-7
size: many
V: TRBV9
CDR3: CASSVRGTSSPYEQYF
DNA: TGTGCCAGCAGCGTAAGGGGGACTAGCAGCCCCTACGAGCAGTACTTC

D: NA
J: TRBJ2-3
size: many
V: TRBV18
CDR3: CASSPIPASTDTQYF
DNA: TGTGCCAGCTCACCAATTCCGGCTAGCACAGATACGCAGTATTTT

D: NA
J: TRBJ2-1
size: once
V: TRBV3-1
CDR3: CASSQEGDHEQFF
DNA: TGTGCCAGCAGCCAAGAAGGGGACCATGAGCAGTTCTTC

D: TRBD1
J: TRBJ2-7
size: NA
V: TRBV5-1
CDR3: CASSLATGTGLSYEQYF
DNA: TGCGCCAGCAGCTTGGCCACCGGGACAGGGCTCTCCTACGAGCAGTACTTC

D: NA
J: TRBJ1-1
size: many
V: TRBV12-5
CDR3: CASGHSGTEAFF
DNA: TGTGCTAGTGGTCACAGCGGCACTGAAGCTTTCTTT

D: NA
J: TRBJ2-3
size: many
V: TRBV6-1
CDR3: CASRDRYSSTDTQYF
DNA: TGTGCCAGCAGGGACAGATACTCTAGCACAGATACGCAGTATTTT

D: NA
J: TRBJ1-5
size: many
V: TRBV11-3
CDR3: CASSLVKWGDQPQHF
DNA: TGTGCCAGCAGCTTAGTAAAGTGGGGTGATCAGCCCCAGCATTTT

D: NA
J: TRBJ1-1
size: many
V: TRBV7-9
CDR3: CASSFRGSNTEAFF
DNA: TGTGCCAGCAGCTTCAGGGGCTCTAACACTGAAGCTTTCTTT

D: NA
J: TRBJ1-1
size: many
V: TRBV7-9
CDR3: CATPTGGAGPTEAFF
DNA: TGTGCCACCCCAACCGGCGGTGCAGGCCCCACTGAAGCTTTCTTT

D: TRBD2
J: TRBJ2-1
size: many
V: TRBV7-2
CDR3: CASSLGGSGEQFF
DNA: TGTGCCAGCAGCTTAGGCGGGAGTGGTGAGCAGTTCTTC

D: NA
J: TRBJ2-7
size: many
V: TRBV19
CDR3: CASSPLIGAYEQYF
DNA: TGTGCCAGTAGTCCCCTAATAGGGGCCTACGAGCAGTACTTC

D: NA
J: TRBJ2-7
size: NA
V: TRBV11-3
CDR3: CASSLDAWAEQYF
DNA: TGTGCCAGCAGCTTAGATGCGTGGGCCGAGCAGTACTTC

D: NA
J: TRBJ1-2
size: NA
V: TRBV25-1
CDR3: CASLGPGLSYGYTF
DNA: TGTGCCAGCCTTGGTCCGGGACTCAGCTATGGCTACACCTTC

D: NA
J: TRBJ1-4
size: once
V: TRBV4-3
CDR3: CASSQDERGLGEKLFF
DNA: TGCGCCAGCAGCCAAGATGAGAGGGGGTTGGGAGAAAAACTGTTTTTT

D: TRBD1
J: TRBJ1-1
size: many
V: TRBV19
CDR3: CASSIEHRGHMNTEAFF
DNA: TGTGCCAGTAGTATAGAGCACAGGGGGCATATGAACACTGAAGCTTTCTTT

D: TRBD1
J: TRBJ1-2
size: many
V: TRBV29-1
CDR3: CSVGQGAFGYTF
DNA: TGCAGCGTCGGACAGGGGGCGTTTGGCTACACCTTC

D: NA
J: TRBJ2-6
size: NA
V: TRBV19
CDR3: CASSSQYQYSGANVLTF
DNA: TGTGCCAGTAGTTCCCAATACCAATACTCTGGGGCCAACGTCCTGACTTTC

D: NA
J: TRBJ2-3
size: many
V: TRBV5-1
CDR3: CASSTYRGDTQYF
DNA: TGCGCCAGCAGCACCTACCGGGGGGATACGCAGTATTTT

D: TRBD1
J: TRBJ2-5
size: once
V: TRBV25-1
CDR3: CASSESGTEETQYF
DNA: TGTGCCAGCAGTGAATCCGGGACAGAAGAGACCCAGTACTTC

D: NA
J: TRBJ2-2
size: many
V: TRBV18
CDR3: CASSPAWGTGELFF
DNA: TGTGCCAGCTCACCAGCCTGGGGCACCGGGGAGCTGTTTTTT

D: NA
J: TRBJ1-2
size: many
V: TRBV14
CDR3: CASSQSLRGPDGYTF
DNA: TGTGCCAGCAGCCAAAGCCTCCGAGGGCCGGATGGCTACACCTTC